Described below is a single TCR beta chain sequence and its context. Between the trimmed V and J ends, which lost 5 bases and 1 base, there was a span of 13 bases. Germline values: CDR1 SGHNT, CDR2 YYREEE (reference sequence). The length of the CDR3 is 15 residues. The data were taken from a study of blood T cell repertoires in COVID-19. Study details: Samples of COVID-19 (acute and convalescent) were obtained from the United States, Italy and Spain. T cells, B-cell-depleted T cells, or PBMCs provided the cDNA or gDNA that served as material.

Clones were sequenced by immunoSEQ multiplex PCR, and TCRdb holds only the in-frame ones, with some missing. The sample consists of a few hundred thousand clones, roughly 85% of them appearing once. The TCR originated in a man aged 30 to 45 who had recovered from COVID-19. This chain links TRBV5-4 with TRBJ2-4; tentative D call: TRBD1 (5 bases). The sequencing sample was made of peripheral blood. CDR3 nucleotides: TGTGCCAGCAGACCCTCCCCAGGGGCCAAAAACATTCAGTACTTC. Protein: CASRPSPGAKNIQYF. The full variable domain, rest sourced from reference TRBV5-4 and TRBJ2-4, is ETGVTQSPTHLIKTRGQQVTLRCSSQSGHNTVSWYQQALGQGPQFIFQYYREEENGRGNFPPRFSGLQFPNYSSELNVNALELDDSALYLCASRPSPGAKNIQYFGAGTRLSVL.